Below are 21 T cell receptor beta chains sequenced from a single sample in a study of response to subunit inactivated influenza vaccine. MiXCR, run by TCRdb on the RT-PCR reads, gives a single entry per CDR3 protein. This sample has about 170,000 distinct CDR3 sequences; approximately 12% occur once, and the top ten carry around 28%. These data were also filed under a second study, of T cells expressing NK-cell markers. That work adds: A 5'RACE template switching approach incorporating UMIs was used to make TCR beta cDNA.

Material: CD8+ T cells sorted from PBMCs, obtained approximately 12 days after vaccination. These receptors came from a man aged 50 or older who received an inactivated influenza vaccine.

CDR3 sequence reads: CASSRLAGGYEQFF. The CDR3 DNA sequence: TGTGCCAGCAGCCGGTTGGCGGGGGGGTATGAGCAGTTCTTC. This chain joins TRBV7-9 and TRBJ2-1; the match to TRBD2 covers 9 bases. The V gene's germline CDR1 is SEHNR and CDR2 FQNEAQ (reference sequence). Trimming cost V 5 bases and J 8 bases; bases outside gene matches: 7. The CDR3 runs 14 residues.

With regard to this clonotype: At one end, the junction sequence differs from germline, possibly due to a read error. This CDR3 reads CASTPGQGALNTEAFF. The DNA of the CDR3 is TGTGCCAGCACCCCGGGACAGGGGGCGTTGAATACTGAAGCTTTCTTT. The genes are TRBV27 and TRBJ1-1; 12 bases match TRBD1. CDR1 and CDR2 from the germline V gene are MNHEY and SMNVEV (reference sequence). The CDR3 length is 16 residues.

This clonotype was seen many times. This rearrangement joins TRBV12-3 or TRBV12-4 to TRBJ2-1; D gene unclear. This CDR3 is 11 amino acids long. Deletions cut 5 bases from V and 8 bases from J, with 7 bases between. Written as DNA, the CDR3 is TGTGCCAGCAGTATCATCCATGAGCAGTTCTTC. Protein: CASSIIHEQFF.

This clonotype turned up a few times. This sequence joins TRBV11-2 and TRBJ2-3; D ambiguous. Germline lookup yields CDR1 SGHAT and CDR2 FQNNGV. This CDR3 is 13 amino acids long. V was trimmed by 5 bases and J by 2 bases, leaving 8 bases between them. CDR3 region: CASSLRYTDTQYF. CDR3 nucleotide sequence: TGTGCCAGCAGCCTACGGTACACAGATACGCAGTATTTT.

The V call is TRBV7-9, the J call TRBJ2-1; TRBD1 is a possible D gene (5 bases). The CDR3 length is 16 residues. Germline CDR1 is SEHNR and CDR2 is FQNEAQ (reference sequence). Trimming took off 5 bases at V and 0 bases at J, with 14 bases between the two ends. The CDR3 nucleotides read TGTGCCAGCAGCCCCCAGGGCTCGAGCTCCTACAATGAGCAGTTCTTC. As protein: CASSPQGSSSYNEQFF.

The V and J genes are TRBV30 and TRBJ2-2, with D unclear. CDR3 length equals 13 residues. V lost 0 bases and J lost 8, with 10 bases in between. Germline loops: CDR1 GTSNPN, CDR2 SVGIG (reference sequence). Here the CDR3 DNA reads TGTGCCTGGAGTGTCAACCGGCTGGGGGAGCTGTTTTTT. Protein sequence: CAWSVNRLGELFF.

About this clonotype itself: An end of the junction does not agree with germline; a read error may underlie this. The V gene is TRBV28, the J gene TRBJ2-5; 11 bases line up with TRBD1. The CDR3 sequence is 16 residues long. The V gene's germline CDR1 is MDHEN and CDR2 SYDVKM. The CDR3 loop is CASRPGTGGRGEAQYF. The CDR3 region has the DNA TGTGCCAGCAGGCCCGGGACAGGGGGAAGAGGAGAGGCCCAGTACTTC.

Comment on this clonotype: A junction boundary mismatches the germline segment, possibly from a read error. The chain recombines TRBV7-9 with TRBJ2-7; D gene uncertain. CDR3 length: 15 residues. Germline-derived CDR1 and CDR2 are SEHNR and FQNEAQ (reference sequence). DNA of the CDR3: TGTGCCAGCAGCTTAGCCGTAGGGCTCTCCCACGAGCAGTACTTC. Translation gives CASSLAVGLSHEQYF.

The chain joins TRBV10-2 to TRBJ2-5; 8 positions match TRBD2. V was clipped by 3 bases and J by 2 bases; unmatched bases: 5. The CDR3 has 15 residues. Germline loops: CDR1 WSHSY, CDR2 SAAADI. CDR3: CASSESGGAQETQYF. In nucleotides, the CDR3 is TGCGCCAGCAGTGAAAGCGGGGGTGCACAAGAGACCCAGTACTTC.

The table lists this clonotype with a few counts. The chain couples TRBV11-2 to TRBJ1-2; TRBD1 matches at 11 bases. Germline assignment: CDR1 SGHAT and CDR2 FQNNGV. The V gene end was trimmed by 1 base and the J gene end by 3 bases; junction bases not matched to a gene: 7. The CDR3 loop spans 17 amino acids. CDR3 nucleotides: TGTGCCAGCAGCTTAGGTTGGGACAGGGGGAAGTACTATGGCTACACCTTC. Translation: CASSLGWDRGKYYGYTF. The full variable domain, in which reference TRBV11-2 and TRBJ1-2 provide the parts outside the CDR3, is EAGVAQSPRYKIIEKRQSVAFWCNPISGHATLYWYQQILGQGPKLLIQFQNNGVVDDSQLPKDRFSAERLKGVDSTLKIQPAKLEDSAVYLCASSLGWDRGKYYGYTFGSGTRLTVV.

The rearrangement links TRBV7-9 to TRBJ1-5, with unresolved D. Germline V gene sequence: CDR1 SEHNR, CDR2 FQNEAQ (reference sequence). The CDR3 spans 14 residues. V shed 1 base and J shed 7 bases, with 11 bases lying between them. This chain's CDR3 is CASSLEDENQPQHF. The CDR3 DNA reads as TGTGCCAGCAGCTTAGAGGATGAGAACCAGCCCCAGCATTTT.

The rearrangement links TRBV4-3 to TRBJ2-2, with 8 positions matching TRBD2. Per the germline V gene, CDR1 is LGHNA and CDR2 is YSLEER. The CDR3 contains 17 residues. Germline trimming cut 0 bases from V and 2 bases from J; bases unmatched to any gene: 5. CDR3 amino acids: CASSQDLLADNTGELFF. CDR3 coding DNA: TGCGCCAGCAGCCAAGATTTACTAGCGGATAACACCGGGGAGCTGTTTTTT.

This chain joins TRBV28 and TRBJ2-7, with unresolved D. CDR1 MDHEN and CDR2 SYDVKM come from the germline V gene. Trimming took off 6 bases at V and 3 bases at J, with 15 bases between the two ends. The CDR3 runs to 14 residues. CDR3: CASSTVGQLYEQYF. CDR3 nucleotides: TGTGCCAGCAGCACGGTCGGGCAACTCTACGAGCAGTACTTC.

The chain joins TRBV30 to TRBJ2-7, with 10 bases fitting TRBD1. Germline CDR1 reads GTSNPN; CDR2 reads SVGIG (reference sequence). After removal of 2 bases from V and 1 base from J, the junction contained 5 bases not matched to a gene. This CDR3 contains 15 residues. CDR3 sequence (DNA): TGTGCCTGGAGTCCCGGGACAGGGGTTTCCTACGAGCAGTACTTC. This translates into CAWSPGTGVSYEQYF.

Many counts were recorded for this clonotype. This chain links TRBV12-3 or TRBV12-4 with TRBJ2-1, with D uncertain. Trimming took 4 bases from V and 6 from J, leaving 7 bases between them. This CDR3 is 12 amino acids long. Here the CDR3 DNA reads TGTGCCAGCAGTTACTCTTCCAATGAGCAGTTCTTC. Translated, it gives CASSYSSNEQFF.

In its sample, this clonotype was seen a few times. This chain joins TRBV7-9 and TRBJ2-3; 10 positions agree with TRBD1. CDR1 SEHNR and CDR2 FQNEAQ come from the germline V gene (reference sequence). V lost 6 bases, J lost 5 bases, and 8 bases stayed unmatched. The CDR3 loop spans 15 amino acids. The CDR3 sequence is CASSYPGQGIDTQYF. The CDR3 coding sequence is TGTGCCAGCAGTTACCCGGGACAGGGGATAGATACGCAGTATTTT.

This clonotype has only a few counts. The chain is built from TRBV6-1 and TRBJ2-5; no firm D call. V gave up 3 bases and J gave up 3 bases, with 14 bases separating them. The germline gives CDR1 MNHNS, CDR2 SASEGT. The CDR3 spans 15 residues. CDR3 protein: CASSDYLAEEETQYF. The CDR3 DNA sequence: TGTGCCAGCAGTGATTATCTGGCAGAGGAAGAGACCCAGTACTTC.

In this sample, this clonotype turned up a few times. The chain carries TRBV4-3 and TRBJ1-2; D remains ambiguous. V was clipped by 1 base and J by 0 bases, with 9 bases between them. The CDR3 length is 15 residues. Germline CDR1 is LGHNA and CDR2 is YSLEER. The CDR3 DNA is TGCGCCAGCAGCCAAGGACTATATTCTAACTATGGCTACACCTTC. It encodes CASSQGLYSNYGYTF.

This clonotype was counted only a few times. The chain combines TRBV2 with TRBJ2-7; D remains unclear. CDR3 length: 14 residues. V was shortened by 4 bases and J by 0 bases, with 10 bases between the two germline ends. Germline lookup yields CDR1 SNHLY and CDR2 FYNNEI. The CDR3 is CASSGMTSSYEQYF. The CDR3 DNA reads TGTGCCAGCAGTGGCATGACAAGCTCCTACGAGCAGTACTTC.

V gene TRBV11-3 combines with J gene TRBJ2-7; D gene ambiguous. Germline V gene data show CDR1 as SGHNT and CDR2 as YENEEA. V lost 6 bases to trimming and J lost 7 bases, with 7 bases between them. There are 10 residues in the CDR3. The CDR3 DNA sequence: TGTGCCAGCAGTTCTTTGGAGCAGTACTTC. Protein: CASSSLEQYF.

The chain combines TRBV11-2 with TRBJ2-4, with D perhaps matching TRBD1 (6 bases). Trimming removed 5 bases at V and 0 bases at J, with 17 bases between. Germline-derived CDR1 and CDR2 are SGHAT and FQNNGV. The length of the CDR3 is 17 residues. The CDR3: CASSVSPGHPAKNIQYF. The DNA of the CDR3 is TGTGCCAGCAGCGTTTCACCGGGACACCCAGCCAAAAACATTCAGTACTTC.